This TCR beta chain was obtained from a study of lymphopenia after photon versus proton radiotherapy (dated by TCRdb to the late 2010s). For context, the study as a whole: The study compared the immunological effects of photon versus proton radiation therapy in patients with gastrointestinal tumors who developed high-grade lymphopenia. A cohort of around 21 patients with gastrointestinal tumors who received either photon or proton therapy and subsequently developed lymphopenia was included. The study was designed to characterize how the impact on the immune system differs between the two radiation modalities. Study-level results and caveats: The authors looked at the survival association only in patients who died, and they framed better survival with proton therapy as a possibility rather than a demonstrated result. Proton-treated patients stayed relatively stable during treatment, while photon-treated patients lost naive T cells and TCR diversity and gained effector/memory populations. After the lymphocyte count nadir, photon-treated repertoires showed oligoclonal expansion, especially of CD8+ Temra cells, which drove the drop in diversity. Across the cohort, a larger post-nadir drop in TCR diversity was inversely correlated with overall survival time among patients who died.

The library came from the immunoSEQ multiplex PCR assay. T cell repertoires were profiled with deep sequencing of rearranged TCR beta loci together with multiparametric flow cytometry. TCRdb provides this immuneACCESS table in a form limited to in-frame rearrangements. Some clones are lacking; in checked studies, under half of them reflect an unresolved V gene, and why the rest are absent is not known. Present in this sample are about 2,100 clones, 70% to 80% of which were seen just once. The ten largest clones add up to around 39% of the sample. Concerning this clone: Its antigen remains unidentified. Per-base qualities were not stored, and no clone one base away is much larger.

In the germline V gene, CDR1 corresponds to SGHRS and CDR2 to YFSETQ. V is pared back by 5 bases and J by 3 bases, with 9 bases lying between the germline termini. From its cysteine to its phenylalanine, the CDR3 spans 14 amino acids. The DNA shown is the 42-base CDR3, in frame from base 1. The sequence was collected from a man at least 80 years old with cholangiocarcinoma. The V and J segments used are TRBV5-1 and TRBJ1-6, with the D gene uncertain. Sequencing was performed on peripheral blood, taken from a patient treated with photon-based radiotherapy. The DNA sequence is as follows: TGCGCCAGCAGGTTACGGGACTATAATTCACCCCTCCACTTT. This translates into CASRLRDYNSPLHF.